This paragraph covers one TCR beta chain sequence. The junction shows a germline mismatch at one end, possibly a read error. The CDR3 has 12 residues. This specimen comes from a study of T cells after yellow fever vaccination. Background on the study: Fractions of limited cellularity were prepared by means of SMART-Seq v4 Ultra Low Input.

General study results and limits: Reappearance after the booster was observed for most primary-vaccination clones (about 97% CD4, approximately 90% CD8). Repertoires sorted by FACS could include abundant clonotypes that are contaminants from the bulk population.

MiXCR, run by TCRdb on the 5' RACE reads, gives a single entry per CDR3 protein. Of roughly 32,000 distinct CDR3 sequences in the sample, under 12% are singletons; the top ten hold roughly 12%. The V and J genes are TRBV12-3 or TRBV12-4 and TRBJ2-1; a possible D gene is TRBD2 (6 bases). The clonotype was recovered from a man aged 18 to 30 who received the YFV17D yellow fever vaccine. Sequencing was performed on PBMCs, either bulk or a sorted T-cell subset (CD4+, CD8+, memory, or dextramer-sorted; not recorded which), taken more than 13 days after the first yellow fever vaccination. CDR3 sequence (DNA): TGTTCCAGCAGTCTTAGCGGCAATGAGCAGTTCTTC. This sequence encodes CSSSLSGNEQFF.